This T cell receptor (beta chain) was retrieved from a study of T cell repertoires in cytomegalovirus infection. Study information: Both a matching HLA type and CMV infection were indicated by public TCR beta signatures. General observations from the study: Ex vivo, HLA-C-restricted CMV-specific TCR beta clonotypes prevailed over the rest of the response.

TCRdb reprocessed the reads with MiXCR, giving one entry per CDR3 protein. Counted here are roughly 860,000 distinct CDR3 sequences, around a third occurring once; the ten biggest clones make up about an eighth. The CDR3 runs 15 residues. Unmatched junction bases numbered 2, after V lost 3 bases and J lost 1 base. Germline CDR1 and CDR2: SEHNR and FQNEAQ (reference sequence). This clonotype appeared many times. Its matching antigen is unknown. This chain connects TRBV7-9 to TRBJ2-1; TRBD1 aligns across 8 bases. This sequence was found in a human donor in good health (CMV status not recorded). Some clones in this sample may be carry-over from other donors' samples. Sample: cultured CD8+ T cells from PBMCs, taken from culture after CMV antigen stimulation. The DNA of the CDR3 is TGTGCCAGCAGCTTTACAGGGGGTTCCTACAATGAGCAGTTCTTC. It translates to CASSFTGGSYNEQFF.